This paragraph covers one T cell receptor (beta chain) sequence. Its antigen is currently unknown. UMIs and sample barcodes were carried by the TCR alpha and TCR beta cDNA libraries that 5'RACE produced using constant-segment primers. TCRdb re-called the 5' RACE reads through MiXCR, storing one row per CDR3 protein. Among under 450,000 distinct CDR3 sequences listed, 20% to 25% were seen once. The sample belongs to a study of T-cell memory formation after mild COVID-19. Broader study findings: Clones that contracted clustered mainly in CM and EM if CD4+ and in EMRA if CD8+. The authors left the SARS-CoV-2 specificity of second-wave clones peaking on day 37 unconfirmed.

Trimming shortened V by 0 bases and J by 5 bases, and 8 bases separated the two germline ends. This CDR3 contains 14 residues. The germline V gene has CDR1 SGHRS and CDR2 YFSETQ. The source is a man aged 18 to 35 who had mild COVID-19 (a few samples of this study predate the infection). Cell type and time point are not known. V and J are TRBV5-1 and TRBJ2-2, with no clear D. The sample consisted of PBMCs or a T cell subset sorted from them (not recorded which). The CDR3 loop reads CASSLAVGTGELFF. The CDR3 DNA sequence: TGCGCCAGCAGCTTGGCCGTGGGTACCGGGGAGCTGTTTTTT. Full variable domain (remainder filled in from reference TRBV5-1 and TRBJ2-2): KAGVTQTPRYLIKTRGQQVTLSCSPISGHRSVSWYQQTPGQGLQFLFEYFSETQRNKGNFPGRFSGRQFSNSRSEMNVSTLELGDSALYLCASSLAVGTGELFFGEGSRLTVL.